One and the same sample provided the 7 T cell receptor beta chains below, sequenced in a study of blood T cell repertoires in COVID-19. Assay used: immunoSEQ multiplex PCR; TCRdb lists only in-frame clones, some missing. The repertoire consists of fewer than 300,000 clones, with approximately 85% occurring once and the leading ten covering 13%. Sequencing was done on a sample of peripheral blood. The receptors originated from a human donor in a cohort sampled during active COVID-19.

This chain joins TRBV6-1 and TRBJ1-4, with 7 bases that match TRBD1. Germline values: CDR1 MNHNS, CDR2 SASEGT. The CDR3 runs 14 residues. After removal of 0 bases from V and 7 bases from J, the junction contained 2 bases not matched to a gene. CDR3 protein: CASSEAGGGEKLFF. The CDR3 DNA is TGTGCCAGCAGTGAAGCAGGGGGCGGTGAAAAACTGTTTTTT.

In DNA, the CDR3 is TGTGCCAGCAGCTTAGATCGTTACGAGCAGTACTTC. Its translation: CASSLDRYEQYF. The chain combines TRBV11-2 with TRBJ2-7, with D uncertain. V lost 0 bases and J lost 4, with 4 bases in between. The germline V gene encodes CDR1 SGHAT and CDR2 FQNNGV. The CDR3 is 12 residues long.

This clone occurred once. V is TRBV3-1 (or the pseudogene TRBV3-2) and J is TRBJ2-7; 7 bases are shared with TRBD2. The CDR3 loop spans 14 amino acids. Germline lookup yields CDR1 LGHDT and CDR2 YNNKEL (reference sequence). V was pared by 4 bases and J by 7 bases, with 10 bases of the junction left unmatched. The CDR3 region is CASSPWDYSSEQYF. CDR3 coding DNA: TGTGCCAGCAGCCCCTGGGACTATTCGTCGGAGCAGTACTTC.

The chain links TRBV19 to TRBJ1-6; perhaps TRBD1 as D (6 bases). V lost 3 bases to trimming and J lost 7 bases, with 10 bases between them. This CDR3 is built from 14 residues. Germline assignment: CDR1 LNHDA and CDR2 SQIVND (reference sequence). The CDR3 coding sequence is TGTGCCAGTAGTATTGGGGGCGTCAATTCACCCCTCCACTTT. As protein: CASSIGGVNSPLHF.

The chain recombines TRBV6-4 with TRBJ2-1, with a weak D call TRBD1 (5 bases). Germline CDR1 and CDR2: MRHNA and SNTAGT. Deletions cut 3 bases from V and 6 bases from J, with 15 bases between. CDR3 size: 15 residues. Written as DNA, the CDR3 is TGTGCCAGCAGTGAAGGCAGGGTTGGTACCAATGAGCAGTTCTTC. This gives the protein CASSEGRVGTNEQFF.

The V call is TRBV4-1, the J call TRBJ2-2, with 7 bases matching TRBD2. The CDR3 contains 16 residues. With 1 base clipped from V and 4 bases from J, the junction kept 6 bases outside the gene matches. Germline V gene sequence: CDR1 MGHRA, CDR2 YSYEKL. CDR3 in amino acids: CASSQGTRGATGELFF. The CDR3 nucleotides are TGCGCCAGCAGCCAAGGGACTAGAGGGGCCACCGGGGAGCTGTTTTTT.

The chain is built from TRBV2 and TRBJ2-3, with D possibly TRBD2 on 5 matching bases. Germline CDR1 reads SNHLY; CDR2 reads FYNNEI. V was pared by 2 bases and J by 5 bases, with 11 bases between. The CDR3 is 14 amino acids. The CDR3 region is CASSEFLAGDTQYF. Here the CDR3 DNA reads TGTGCCAGCAGTGAATTCCTAGCAGGAGATACGCAGTATTTT.